In its sample, the clone carrying this T cell receptor (beta chain) was seen a few times. These data belong to a study of tumor-infiltrating lymphocytes in localized non-small cell lung cancer. V dropped 5 bases and J dropped 7 bases, with 15 bases sitting between them. The CDR3 has 14 residues. Germline V gene data show CDR1 as MNHEY and CDR2 as SVGAGI. TCRdb's table, derived via immunoSEQ multiplex PCR, lists solely in-frame clones and lacks some. Of about 23,000 clones in the sample, 55% to 75% were seen once. Sequences were obtained from lung tumor tissue. This TCR came from a human donor with non-small cell lung cancer. The chain combines TRBV6-5 with TRBJ1-5; tentative D call: TRBD1 (5 bases). CDR3 region: CASSPAGWGQPQHF. Written as DNA, the CDR3 is TGTGCCAGCAGTCCCGCAGGGTGGGGCCAGCCCCAGCATTTT.